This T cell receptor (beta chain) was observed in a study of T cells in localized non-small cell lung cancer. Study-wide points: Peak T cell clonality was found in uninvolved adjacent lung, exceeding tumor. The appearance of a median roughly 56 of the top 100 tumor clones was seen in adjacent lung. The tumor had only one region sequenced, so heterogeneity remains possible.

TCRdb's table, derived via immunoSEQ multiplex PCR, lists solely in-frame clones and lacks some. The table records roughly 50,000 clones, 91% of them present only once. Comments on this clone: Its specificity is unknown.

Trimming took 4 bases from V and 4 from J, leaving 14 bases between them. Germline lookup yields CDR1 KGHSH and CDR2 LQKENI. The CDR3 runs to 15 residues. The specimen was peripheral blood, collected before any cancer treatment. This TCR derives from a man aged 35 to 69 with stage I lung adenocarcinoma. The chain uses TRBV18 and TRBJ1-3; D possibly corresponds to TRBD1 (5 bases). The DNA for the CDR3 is TGTGCCAGCTCACACGGACACGCAGGGGGAAACACCATATATTTT. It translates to CASSHGHAGGNTIYF.